This TCR beta chain appears in the sequencing data of a study of blood T cells in healthy people across ages. Whole-study results and caveats: Underestimates were what the diversity estimates from one million T cells were considered to be. Getting older went along with TCR beta diversity per million T cells dropping roughly linearly. A greater number of naive CD4+ cells and higher diversity distinguished long-lived donors from aged donors.

This clonotype was recorded a few times. Its antigen is as yet unknown. Primed by a sample-barcoded 5' primer and a J-beta primer mix, a second PCR proceeded for about 7 to 11 cycles. Every sample gave at least 2.5 million paired-end reads containing CDR3. MiXCR, run by TCRdb on the 5' RACE reads, gives a single entry per CDR3 protein. The sample lists 790,000 or so distinct CDR3 sequences; around 50% were seen once. Trimming pared 3 bases from V and 13 bases from J, leaving 18 bases between. Germline CDR1 and CDR2: KGHDR and SFDVKD. The CDR3 spans 14 residues. The chain employs TRBV24-1 and TRBJ2-4; D is perhaps TRBD2 (6 bases). Sequencing input: blood. The clonotype comes from a man aged 40-49 years in good health. CDR3 DNA sequence: TGTGCCACCAGTGATCCCCTCCGGGACTTGGAGCAGTACTTC. Amino acid sequence: CATSDPLRDLEQYF.